This is a list of T cell receptor beta chains from one sample in a study of CD8 T cells in ankylosing spondylitis. In TCRdb, the 5' RACE reads were re-called with MiXCR into one record per CDR3 protein. The table records around 430,000 distinct CDR3 sequences, over 15% of them present only once. Sequencing input: blood, either unsorted or a sorted T cell fraction (not recorded which). The receptors here all came from a male donor with ankylosing spondylitis. Each CDR3 is given with its conserved first and last residue. A D gene is named only where the DNA matches it firmly. Size is omitted from some rows. Given values are once, few, many or a class for expanded clones.

>TRBJ1-6|11|.|.|TRBV10-3
TGTGCCCCCGCTATCGCAGCGACCCTCCACTTT
CAPAIAATLHF
>TRBJ2-1|15|TRBD2|few|TRBV27
TGTGCCAGCAGAGAGCCGGGACTAGTTAGGAATGAGCAGTTCTTC
CASREPGLVRNEQFF
>TRBJ2-5|13|.|many|TRBV10-3
TGTGCCATAAGGGTTAGCGGTCAAGAGACCCAGTACTTC
CAIRVSGQETQYF
>TRBJ1-2|14|TRBD1|few|TRBV6-1
TGTGCCAGCACGAGGACAGGTTCTAACTATGGCTACACCTTC
CASTRTGSNYGYTF
>TRBJ1-5|14|.|.|TRBV29-1
TGCAGCGTTTCTATTTCAGATAGCAATCAGCCCCAGCATTTT
CSVSISDSNQPQHF
>TRBJ1-1|13|.|.|TRBV12-3/TRBV12-4
TGTGCCAGCAGTCCACAGGGAAGGGGGGAAGCTTTCTTT
CASSPQGRGEAFF
>TRBJ2-2|14|.|few|TRBV2
TGTGCCAGCAGTGATCTAACCGACACCGGGGAGCTGTTTTTT
CASSDLTDTGELFF
>TRBJ2-7|15|.|.|TRBV5-1
TGCGCCAGCAGCTTGGCCACAGGGAACCCCTACGAGCAGTACTTC
CASSLATGNPYEQYF
>TRBJ2-5|14|.|.|TRBV25-1
TGTGCCAGCAGTGAATACCCGTACCAAGAGACCCAGTACTTC
CASSEYPYQETQYF
>TRBJ1-2|14|.|few|TRBV9
TGTGCCAGCAGCGTTACAGGGACGAGCTATGGCTACACCTTC
CASSVTGTSYGYTF
>TRBJ1-6|14|.|many|TRBV12-3/TRBV12-4
TGTGCCAGCAGTGCCGGGCAGGGTAATTCACCCCTCCACTTT
CASSAGQGNSPLHF
>TRBJ2-1|14|.|many|TRBV27
TGTGCCAGCAGTTTGCGGACGGGGTGGGATGAGCAGTTCTTC
CASSLRTGWDEQFF
>TRBJ1-1|14|TRBD1|.|TRBV6-1
TGTGCCAGCAGTGGCGGACAGGGACACACTGAAGCTTTCTTT
CASSGGQGHTEAFF
>TRBJ2-1|15|.|.|TRBV4-1
TGCGCCAGCAGCCCACCGGGCGTCGGCAGCAATGAGCAGTTCTTC
CASSPPGVGSNEQFF
>TRBJ1-4|12|TRBD1|.|TRBV7-9
TGTGCCAGCAGCGGACAACAGGGGCGACTGTTTTTT
CASSGQQGRLFF
>TRBJ1-1|13|.|few|TRBV29-1
TGCAGCGTCGCATCGGGGGGGGTCACTGAAGCTTTCTTT
CSVASGGVTEAFF
>TRBJ1-2|13|.|.|TRBV20-1
TGCAGTGCACGACGACCGAAAAACTATGGCTACACCTTC
CSARRPKNYGYTF
>TRBJ2-1|14|.|few|TRBV2
TGTGCCAGCAGGGGCACGACAGACTACAATGAGCAGTTCTTC
CASRGTTDYNEQFF
>TRBJ2-7|15|.|few|TRBV5-1
TGCGCCAGCAGCCTTTTGACCGTTAACTCCTACGAGCAGTACTTC
CASSLLTVNSYEQYF
>TRBJ2-3|19|TRBD2|.|TRBV5-1
TGCGCCAGCAGCTTGGTTCAGGGACTAGCGGGAGCTCGCACAGATACGCAGTATTTT
CASSLVQGLAGARTDTQYF
>TRBJ2-1|14|.|.|TRBV11-3
TGTGCCAGCCGTGCTGGGGGGAATCACAATGAGCAGTTCTTC
CASRAGGNHNEQFF
>TRBJ2-1|13|.|.|TRBV7-9
TGTGCCAGCAGCTCACAGGCTTACAATGAGCAGTTCTTC
CASSSQAYNEQFF
>TRBJ2-2|15|TRBD1|many|TRBV7-2
TGTGCCAGCAGCTTCGGACAGGGTACCACCGGGGAGCTGTTTTTT
CASSFGQGTTGELFF
>TRBJ2-1|15|TRBD2|few|TRBV2
TGTGCCAGCAGACTAGCGGGGCCATCCTACAATGAGCAGTTCTTC
CASRLAGPSYNEQFF
>TRBJ1-2|13|.|few|TRBV20-1
TGCAGTGCTCCGGGGCAGTCCGTCCATGGCTACACCTTC
CSAPGQSVHGYTF
>TRBJ2-2|15|TRBD2|few|TRBV18
TGTGCCAGCTCACCACTTGCTAGCGGGACCGGGGAGCTGTTTTTT
CASSPLASGTGELFF
>TRBJ1-5|14|.|few|TRBV6-5
TGTGCCAGCAGTTACCTACAGGGAGATCAGCCCCAGCATTTT
CASSYLQGDQPQHF
>TRBJ1-2|15|TRBD1|few|TRBV12-3/TRBV12-4
TGTGCCAGCAGTCCCGGGACAGGGCACAACTATGGCTACACCTTC
CASSPGTGHNYGYTF
>TRBJ2-7|16|.|.|TRBV15
TGTGCCACCAGCAGAGTGCTACAGCGGAGACAGTACGAGCAGTACTTC
CATSRVLQRRQYEQYF
>TRBJ2-2|14|.|many|TRBV4-1
TGCGCCAGCAGCCAAGAACAGGACACCGGGGAGCTGTTTTTT
CASSQEQDTGELFF
>TRBJ2-7|14|TRBD1|few|TRBV6-5
TGTGCCAGCAGTACTGGGACAGGGTCTAGGGAGCAGTACTTC
CASSTGTGSREQYF
>TRBJ2-1|17|TRBD2|few|TRBV6-5
TGTGCCAGCAGTTACTCTAGGGGCGGGAGCTCCTACAATGAGCAGTTCTTC
CASSYSRGGSSYNEQFF
>TRBJ2-6|15|.|.|TRBV5-1
TGCGCCAGCAGCTTTGATACCTCTGGGGCCAACGTCCTGACTTTC
CASSFDTSGANVLTF
>TRBJ1-2|16|TRBD1|many|TRBV12-3/TRBV12-4
TGTGCCAGCAGTTTCCCCGGGACAGGGGCCAACTATGGCTACACCTTC
CASSFPGTGANYGYTF
>TRBJ2-7|13|.|.|TRBV12-3/TRBV12-4
TGTGCCAGCACCTCATGGGGGGAACCCGAGCAGTACTTC
CASTSWGEPEQYF
>TRBJ2-3|16|TRBD1|few|TRBV4-1
TGCGCCAGCAGCCAAAGATCCGGGACAGGCGGAGATACGCAGTATTTT
CASSQRSGTGGDTQYF
>TRBJ1-3|16|.|.|TRBV5-1
TGCGCCAGCAGCAGGGACCCGACAGCCTCTGGAAACACCATATATTTT
CASSRDPTASGNTIYF
>TRBJ2-5|17|TRBD2|many|TRBV4-2
TGTGCCAGCAGCCAAGTAAATAGCGGGGCCCCGGGAGAGACCCAGTACTTC
CASSQVNSGAPGETQYF
>TRBJ2-7|14|TRBD1|few|TRBV7-8
TGTGCCAGCAGCTTGGGACAGGCGGCCTACGAGCAGTACTTC
CASSLGQAAYEQYF
>TRBJ1-1|12|.|.|TRBV6-4
TGTGCCAGCTGGGGGGAAGGGACTGAAGCTTTCTTT
CASWGEGTEAFF
>TRBJ2-2|14|.|few|TRBV5-1
TGCGCCAGCAGCTTTTCCAGGGGAACCGGGGAGCTGTTTTTT
CASSFSRGTGELFF
>TRBJ2-7|14|TRBD2|once|TRBV6-1
TGTGCCAGCAGTGGGGCTAGCGGGAACTACGAGCAGTACTTC
CASSGASGNYEQYF
>TRBJ2-3|14|TRBD1|.|TRBV5-1
TGCGCCAGCTACAGGGGCGAACCGAAGGGTACGCAGTATTTT
CASYRGEPKGTQYF
>TRBJ1-2|14|.|few|TRBV6-1
TGTGCCAGCAGTGAACAGACCCTCAGCTATGGCTACACCTTC
CASSEQTLSYGYTF
>TRBJ2-1|13|TRBD2|few|TRBV5-1
TGCGCCAGCAGCTTGTACGGGAGGGATGAGCAGTTCTTC
CASSLYGRDEQFF
>TRBJ2-5|13|.|many|TRBV29-1
TGCAGCGTTGAAGTCTTTAGCGAGGGGGCCCAGTACTTC
CSVEVFSEGAQYF
>TRBJ1-5|13|.|.|TRBV20-1
TGCAGTGCTCAGAAAGAAGGGATTCAGCCCCAGCATTTT
CSAQKEGIQPQHF
>TRBJ1-4|15|.|.|TRBV2
TGTGCCAGCAGTGCTACAGGTTCCGATAATGAAAAACTGTTTTTT
CASSATGSDNEKLFF